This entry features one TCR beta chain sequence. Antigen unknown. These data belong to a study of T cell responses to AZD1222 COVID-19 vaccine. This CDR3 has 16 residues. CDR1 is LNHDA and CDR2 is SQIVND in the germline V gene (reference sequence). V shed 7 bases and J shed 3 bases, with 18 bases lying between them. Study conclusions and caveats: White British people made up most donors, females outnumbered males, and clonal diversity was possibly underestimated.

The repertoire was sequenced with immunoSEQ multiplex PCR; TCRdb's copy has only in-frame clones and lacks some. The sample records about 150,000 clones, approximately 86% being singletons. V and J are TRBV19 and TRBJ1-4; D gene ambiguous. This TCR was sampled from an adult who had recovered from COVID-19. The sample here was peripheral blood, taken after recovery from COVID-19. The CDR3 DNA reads TGTGCCAGTACATCCACGGGTGGGGTGCCTAATGAAAAACTGTTTTTT. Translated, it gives CASTSTGGVPNEKLFF.